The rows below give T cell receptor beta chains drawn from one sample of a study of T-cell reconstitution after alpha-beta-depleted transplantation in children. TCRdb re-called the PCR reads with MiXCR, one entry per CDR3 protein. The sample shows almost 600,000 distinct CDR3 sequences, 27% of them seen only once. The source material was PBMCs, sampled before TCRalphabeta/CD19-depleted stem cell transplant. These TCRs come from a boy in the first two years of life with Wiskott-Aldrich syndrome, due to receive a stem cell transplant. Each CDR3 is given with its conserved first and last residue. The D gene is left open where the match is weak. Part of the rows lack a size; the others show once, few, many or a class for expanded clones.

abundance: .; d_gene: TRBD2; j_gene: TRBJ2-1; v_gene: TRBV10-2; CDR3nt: TGCGCCAGCAGTGGCCTGGGGAGGGTCTCCTACAATGAGCAGTTCTTC; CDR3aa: CASSGLGRVSYNEQFF
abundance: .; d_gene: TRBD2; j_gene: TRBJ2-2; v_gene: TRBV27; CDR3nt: TGTGCCAGCAGTTTACGGCGCGGGAGGGGCGGGGAGCTGTTTTTT; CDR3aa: CASSLRRGRGGELFF
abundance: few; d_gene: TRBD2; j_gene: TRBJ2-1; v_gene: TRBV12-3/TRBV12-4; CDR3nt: TGTGCCAGCAGCTTGACTAGCGGGATAGCTCCCTACAATGAGCAGTTCTTC; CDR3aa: CASSLTSGIAPYNEQFF
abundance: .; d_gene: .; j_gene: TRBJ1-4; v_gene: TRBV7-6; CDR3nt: TGTGCCAGCAGCTTAACCGGGGGGCCTAATGAAAAACTGTTTTTT; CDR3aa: CASSLTGGPNEKLFF
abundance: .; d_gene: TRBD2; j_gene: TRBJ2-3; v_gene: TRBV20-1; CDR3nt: TGCAGTGCTAGAGTGGCTAGCGGGATCACAGATACGCAGTATTTT; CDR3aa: CSARVASGITDTQYF
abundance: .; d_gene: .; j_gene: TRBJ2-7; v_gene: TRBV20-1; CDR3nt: TGCAGTGCTGAGCGATCAGTAGGGGACGAGCAGTACTTC; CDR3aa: CSAERSVGDEQYF
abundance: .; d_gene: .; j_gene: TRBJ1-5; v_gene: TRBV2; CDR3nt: TGTGCCAGCAGTGAAGACAGGGAGGTCGATCAGCCCCAGCATTTT; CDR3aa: CASSEDREVDQPQHF
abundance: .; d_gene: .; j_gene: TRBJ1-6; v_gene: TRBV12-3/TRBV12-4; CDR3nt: TGTGCCAGCCGTCAGGGTGGCAATTCACCCCTCCACTTT; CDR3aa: CASRQGGNSPLHF
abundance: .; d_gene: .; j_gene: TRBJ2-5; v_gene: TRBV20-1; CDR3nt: TGCAGTGCTAGAGTTACGGAGACCCAGTACTTC; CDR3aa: CSARVTETQYF
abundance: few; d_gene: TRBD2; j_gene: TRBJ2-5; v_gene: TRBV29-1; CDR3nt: TGCAGCGTCCCAGCGGGAAGGGAGACCCAGTACTTC; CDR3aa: CSVPAGRETQYF
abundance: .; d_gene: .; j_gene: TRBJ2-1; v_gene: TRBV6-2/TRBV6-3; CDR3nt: TGTGCCAGCAGTTCCGTTCCTCGGGGTGTCTACAATGAGCAGTTCTTC; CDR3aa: CASSSVPRGVYNEQFF
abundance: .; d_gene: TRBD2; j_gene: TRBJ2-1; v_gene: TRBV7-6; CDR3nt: TGTGCCAGCAGCTTCCTTAGCGGGAGGGCCAATGAGCAGTTCTTC; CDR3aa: CASSFLSGRANEQFF
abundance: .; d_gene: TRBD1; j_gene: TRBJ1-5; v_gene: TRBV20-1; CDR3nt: TGCAGTGCTACCCGCGACAGGGGCAGCGGTGGATCGAGCAATCAGCCCCAGCATTTT; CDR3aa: CSATRDRGSGGSSNQPQHF
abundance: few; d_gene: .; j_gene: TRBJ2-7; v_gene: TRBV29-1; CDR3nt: TGCAGCGTTGGTCCTCGTGGGGGCGAGCAGTACTTC; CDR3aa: CSVGPRGGEQYF
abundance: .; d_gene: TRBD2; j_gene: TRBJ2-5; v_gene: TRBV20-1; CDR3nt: TGCAGTGTTATGACTAGCGGGCCCCAAGAGACCCAGTACTTC; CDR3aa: CSVMTSGPQETQYF
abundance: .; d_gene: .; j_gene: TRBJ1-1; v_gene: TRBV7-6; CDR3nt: TGTGCCAGCAGCCCCCTTGCCCTGGATACTGAAGCTTTCTTT; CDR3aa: CASSPLALDTEAFF
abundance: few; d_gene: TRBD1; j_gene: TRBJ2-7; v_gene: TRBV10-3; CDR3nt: TGTGCCATCAAACCGGGACAGATCAACGAGCAGTACTTC; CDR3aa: CAIKPGQINEQYF
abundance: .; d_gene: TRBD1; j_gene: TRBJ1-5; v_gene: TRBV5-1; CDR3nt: TGCGCCAGCAGCTCAAGGACAGGGGGTATTAAAAACGGCAATCAGCCCCAGCATTTT; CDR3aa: CASSSRTGGIKNGNQPQHF
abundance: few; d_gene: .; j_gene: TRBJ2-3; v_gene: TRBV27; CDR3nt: TGTGCCAGCAGTTTTACCGGGATCTTGACAGATACGCAGTATTTT; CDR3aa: CASSFTGILTDTQYF
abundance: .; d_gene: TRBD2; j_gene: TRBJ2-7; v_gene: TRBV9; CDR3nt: TGTGCCAGCAGCGTAGCTAGCGGGAGGGCCATCGGTGAGCAGTACTTC; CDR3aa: CASSVASGRAIGEQYF
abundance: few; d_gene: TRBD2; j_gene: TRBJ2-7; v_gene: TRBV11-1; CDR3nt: TGTGCCAGCAGCTTAGCGCTTTCGGGGTTGGGCGGGAGTCGCGAGCAGTACTTC; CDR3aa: CASSLALSGLGGSREQYF
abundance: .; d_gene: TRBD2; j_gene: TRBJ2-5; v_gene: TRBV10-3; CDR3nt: TGTGCCACCGGACTAGCGGGAGAGACCCAGTACTTC; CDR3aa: CATGLAGETQYF
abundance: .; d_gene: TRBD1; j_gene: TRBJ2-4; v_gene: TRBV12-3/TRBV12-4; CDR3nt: TGTGCCAGCAGGGGACAGCTAGCCAAAAACATTCAGTACTTC; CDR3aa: CASRGQLAKNIQYF
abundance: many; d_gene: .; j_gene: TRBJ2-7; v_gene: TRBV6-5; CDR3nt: TGTGCCAGCAGTAAAACAGGGTACGAGCAGTACTTC; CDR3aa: CASSKTGYEQYF
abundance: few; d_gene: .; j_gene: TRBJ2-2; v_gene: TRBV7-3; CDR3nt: TGTGCCAGCAGCTTAAATCCTAACACCGGGGAGCTGTTTTTT; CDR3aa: CASSLNPNTGELFF
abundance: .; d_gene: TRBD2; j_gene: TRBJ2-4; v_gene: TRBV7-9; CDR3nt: TGTGCCAGCACCGCTTTTAAGGGCCTAGCGGGAGGAAACATTCAGTACTTC; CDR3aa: CASTAFKGLAGGNIQYF
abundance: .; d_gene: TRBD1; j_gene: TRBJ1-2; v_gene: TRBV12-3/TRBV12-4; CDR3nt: TGTGCCAGCAGTAAAGGACAGGGGGCAGGTGGCTACACCTTC; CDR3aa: CASSKGQGAGGYTF
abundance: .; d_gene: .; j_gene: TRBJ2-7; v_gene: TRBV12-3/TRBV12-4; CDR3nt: TGTGCCAGCACTATTACAGGGTCCCACGAGCAGTACTTC; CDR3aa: CASTITGSHEQYF
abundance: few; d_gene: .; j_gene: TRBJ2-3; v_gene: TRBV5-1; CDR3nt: TGCGCCAGCAGCTCCGGACGGCTCACAGATACGCAGTATTTT; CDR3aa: CASSSGRLTDTQYF
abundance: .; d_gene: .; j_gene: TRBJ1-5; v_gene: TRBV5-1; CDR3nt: TGCGCCAGCAGCTTGGGCCAGGGTAAGGATCAGCCCCAGCATTTT; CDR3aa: CASSLGQGKDQPQHF
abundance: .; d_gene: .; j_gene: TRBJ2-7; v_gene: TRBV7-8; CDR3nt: TGTGCCAGCAGCAACGGGCCTAGGTCTTCCTTC; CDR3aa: CASSNGPRSSF
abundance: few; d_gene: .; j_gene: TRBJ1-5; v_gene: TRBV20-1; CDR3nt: TGCAGTGCCGCCCGCCCAGGGATGTATCAGCCCCAGCATTTT; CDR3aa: CSAARPGMYQPQHF
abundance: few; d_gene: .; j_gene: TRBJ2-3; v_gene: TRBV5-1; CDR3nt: TGCGCCAGCAGCTTGGGGCAGGGCACTAGCACAGATACGCAGTATTTT; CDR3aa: CASSLGQGTSTDTQYF
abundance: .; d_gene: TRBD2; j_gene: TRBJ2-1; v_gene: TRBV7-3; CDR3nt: TGTGCCAGCAGCCCCCCGGGACTAGGTTGTGTTAGTGAGCAGTTCTTC; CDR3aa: CASSPPGLGCVSEQFF
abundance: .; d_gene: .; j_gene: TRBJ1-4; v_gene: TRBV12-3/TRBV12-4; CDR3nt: TGTGCCAGCAGCACAAAGGGACATCCTTGGAATGGACTGTTTTTT; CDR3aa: CASSTKGHPWNGLFF
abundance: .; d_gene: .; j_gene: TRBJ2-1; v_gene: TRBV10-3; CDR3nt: TGTGCCATCAGTGAGGCTAGCTCCTACAATGAGCAGTTCTTC; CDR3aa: CAISEASSYNEQFF
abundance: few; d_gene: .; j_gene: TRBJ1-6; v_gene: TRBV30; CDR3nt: TGTGCCAGCCAACAGGCCCTGAGTTCACCCCTCCACTTT; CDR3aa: CASQQALSSPLHF
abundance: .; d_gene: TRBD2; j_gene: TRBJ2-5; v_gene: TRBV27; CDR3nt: TGTGCCAGCGGAAGGGCTAGCGGGAGCCCCGAGACCCAGTACTTC; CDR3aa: CASGRASGSPETQYF
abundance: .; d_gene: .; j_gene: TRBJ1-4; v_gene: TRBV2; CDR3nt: TGTGCCAGCAGCGCCTTCATGGGAACTAATGAAAAACTGTTTTTT; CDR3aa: CASSAFMGTNEKLFF
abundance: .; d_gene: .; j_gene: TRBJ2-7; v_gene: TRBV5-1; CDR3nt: TGCGCCAGCAGCTTGGATGCGGTCAGCTCCTACGAGCAGTACTTC; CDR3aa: CASSLDAVSSYEQYF
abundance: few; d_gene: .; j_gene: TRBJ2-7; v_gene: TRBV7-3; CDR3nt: TGTGCCAGCAGCTTCGGACCCGACTACGAGCAGTACTTC; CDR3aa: CASSFGPDYEQYF
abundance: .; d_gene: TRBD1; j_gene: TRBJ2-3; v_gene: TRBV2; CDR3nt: TGTGCCAGCAGCGGACAGGGGTACCCAGATACGCAGTATTTT; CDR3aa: CASSGQGYPDTQYF
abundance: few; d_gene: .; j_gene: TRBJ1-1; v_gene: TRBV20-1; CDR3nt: TGCAGTGCTAGGGGGGGATTGGACACTGAAGCTTTCTTT; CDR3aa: CSARGGLDTEAFF
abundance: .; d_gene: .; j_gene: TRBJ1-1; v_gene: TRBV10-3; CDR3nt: TGTGCCATCGGTCGCGGAAGAAACACTGAAGCTTTCTTT; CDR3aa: CAIGRGRNTEAFF
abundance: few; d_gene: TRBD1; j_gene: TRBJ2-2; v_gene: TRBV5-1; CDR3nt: TGCGCCAGCACACAGGGGGACACCGGGGAGCTGTTTTTT; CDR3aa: CASTQGDTGELFF
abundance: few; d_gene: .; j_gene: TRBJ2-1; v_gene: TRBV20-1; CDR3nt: TGCAGTGGCATAGACCTAGAGGAGCAGTTCTTC; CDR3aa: CSGIDLEEQFF
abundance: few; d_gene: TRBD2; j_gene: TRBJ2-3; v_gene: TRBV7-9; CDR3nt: TGTGCCAGCAGCTTAGGCGGAGCGGGAGGCACAGATACGCAGTATTTT; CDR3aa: CASSLGGAGGTDTQYF
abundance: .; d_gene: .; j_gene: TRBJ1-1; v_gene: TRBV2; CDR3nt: TGTGCCAGCAACTCCGACAGGTGGGACACTGAAGCTTTCTTT; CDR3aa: CASNSDRWDTEAFF
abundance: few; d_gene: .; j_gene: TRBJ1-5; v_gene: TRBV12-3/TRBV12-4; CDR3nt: TGTGCCAGCAGTTGGGGCAGGAATAGCAATCAGCCCCAGCATTTT; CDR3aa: CASSWGRNSNQPQHF
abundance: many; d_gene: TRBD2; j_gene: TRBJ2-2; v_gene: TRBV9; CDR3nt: TGTGCCAGCAGCGTAATCGGGGGAGCGGGAGGGACCGGGGAGCTGTTTTTT; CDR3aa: CASSVIGGAGGTGELFF
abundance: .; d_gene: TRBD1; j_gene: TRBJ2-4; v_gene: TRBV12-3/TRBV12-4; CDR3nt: TGTGCCAGCAGTGGTAACAGGGGAAACATTCAGTACTTC; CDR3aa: CASSGNRGNIQYF
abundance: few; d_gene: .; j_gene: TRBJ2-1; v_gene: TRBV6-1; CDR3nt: TGTGCCAGCAGGCGGCCGGGCCCCGGCCACAATGAGCAGTTCTTC; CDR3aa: CASRRPGPGHNEQFF
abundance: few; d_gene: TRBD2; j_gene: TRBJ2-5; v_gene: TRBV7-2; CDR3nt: TGTGCCAGCAGCTTATTAGGGGTGGGAGGGCCCCTCGAGACCCAGTACTTC; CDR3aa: CASSLLGVGGPLETQYF
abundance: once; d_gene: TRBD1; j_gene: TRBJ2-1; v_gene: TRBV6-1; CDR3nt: TGTGCCAGCAGCCCCGGCAGGGGGAAAGTAAATGAGCAGTTCTTC; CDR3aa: CASSPGRGKVNEQFF
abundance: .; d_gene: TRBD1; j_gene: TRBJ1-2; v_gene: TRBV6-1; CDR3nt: TGTGCCAGTGGGGGGGACAGGGGTGTATGGGGCTACACCTTC; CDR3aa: CASGGDRGVWGYTF
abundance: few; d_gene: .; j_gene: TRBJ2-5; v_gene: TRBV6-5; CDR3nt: TGTGCCAGCAGTTACGGGTCCCCTGCGAGACAAGAGACCCAGTACTTC; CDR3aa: CASSYGSPARQETQYF
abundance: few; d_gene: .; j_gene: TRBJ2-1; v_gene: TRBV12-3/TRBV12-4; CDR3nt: TGTGCCAGCGGCCGATCGGTCAAGGAGAGGAATGAGCAGTTCTTC; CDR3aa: CASGRSVKERNEQFF
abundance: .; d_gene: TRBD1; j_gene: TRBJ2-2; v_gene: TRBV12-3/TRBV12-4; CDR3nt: TGTGCCAGCAGTTACAGGGGCCGGACCGGGGAGCTGTTTTTT; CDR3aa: CASSYRGRTGELFF
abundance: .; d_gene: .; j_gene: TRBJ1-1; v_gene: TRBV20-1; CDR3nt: TGCAGTGCTAGAGATTTTGGGGGTAACAGGGAGGCCACTGAAGCTTTCTTT; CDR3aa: CSARDFGGNREATEAFF
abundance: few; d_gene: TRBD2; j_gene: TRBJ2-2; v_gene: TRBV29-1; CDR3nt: TGCAGCGTTGAAGGTTCACTAGCGGGAGGTACCGGGGAGCTGTTTTTT; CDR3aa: CSVEGSLAGGTGELFF